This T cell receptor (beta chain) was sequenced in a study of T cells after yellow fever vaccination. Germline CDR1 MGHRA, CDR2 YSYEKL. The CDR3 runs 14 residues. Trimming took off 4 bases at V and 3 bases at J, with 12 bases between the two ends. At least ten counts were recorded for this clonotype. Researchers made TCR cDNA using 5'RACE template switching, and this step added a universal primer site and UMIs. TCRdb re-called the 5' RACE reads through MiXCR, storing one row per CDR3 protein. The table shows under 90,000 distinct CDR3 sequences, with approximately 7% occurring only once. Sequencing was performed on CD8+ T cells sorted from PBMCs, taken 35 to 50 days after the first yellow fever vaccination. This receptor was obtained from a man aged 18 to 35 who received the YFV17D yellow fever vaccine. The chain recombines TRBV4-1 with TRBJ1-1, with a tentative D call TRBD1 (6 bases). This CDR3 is CASSPYQGHTEAFF. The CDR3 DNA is TGCGCCAGCAGCCCCTACCAGGGGCACACTGAAGCTTTCTTT.